These 23 T cell receptor beta chains were all obtained from the same sample, sequenced in a study of metastatic and nonmetastatic thyroid tumors. There were no patients who had received any treatment before thyroid surgery. TCRdb re-clonotyped the PCR reads via MiXCR. The table shows 85,000 to 100,000 clones, with about 12% occurring only once. The sequencing sample was made of blood. The origin of the receptors is a female donor with papillary thyroid cancer or a benign thyroid nodule (not recorded which). Some clones in this sample may be carry-over from other donors' samples.

This clone was picked up many times. The chain combines TRBV28 with TRBJ2-4, with D perhaps assigned TRBD1 or TRBD2 (5 bases each). The CDR3 spans 14 residues. V was cut by 3 bases and J by 1 base, with 7 bases left in between. Germline V lookup: CDR1 MDHEN, CDR2 SYDVKM. CDR3 sequence (DNA): TGTGCCAGCAGTTTTTGGGGGGCCAAAAACATTCAGTACTTC. Amino acids: CASSFWGAKNIQYF.

Points on this clone: Given a much more abundant clone one base away, this may be a read error. The V gene is TRBV5-5, the J gene TRBJ2-5, with TRBD1 matching 11 bases. Germline lookup yields CDR1 SGHKS and CDR2 YYEKEE (reference sequence). The CDR3 contains 13 residues. The CDR3 DNA reads as TGTGCCAGCAGGGGGACAGGGGGGGAGAACCAGTACTTC. Residues: CASRGTGGENQYF.

This clone was counted at least ten times. J is TRBJ2-7 and V is TRBV9; no clear D. The CDR3 has 14 residues. The germline V gene encodes CDR1 SGDLS and CDR2 YYNGEE. The germline V and J ends were trimmed by 4 bases and 0 bases, with 11 bases remaining between them. CDR3 amino acids: CASSPRGSSYEQYF. In DNA form, the CDR3 reads TGTGCCAGCAGCCCCAGAGGCAGCTCCTACGAGCAGTACTTC.

This clone has a count of ten or more. The conserved phenylalanine or tryptophan normally closing the CDR3 is absent here, so this likely arose from a read error. The DNA is left out, because the CDR3 cannot be placed on it with certainty; the CDR3 is given as TCRdb lists it. The chain employs TRBV6-2 or TRBV6-3 and TRBJ2-1; the D call of TRBD2 is as the table states it, not checked on the DNA. From its first to its last residue, the CDR3 has 11 amino acids. Looked up from germline, CDR1 is MNHEY and CDR2 is SVGEGT. This CDR3 is CASSHGLAVTI.

V is TRBV14 and J is TRBJ2-4; D is undetermined. Trimming cost V 4 bases and J 7 bases, with 20 bases left between them. CDR1 is SGHDN and CDR2 is FVKESK in the germline V gene. This CDR3 is built from 16 residues. The CDR3 coding sequence is TGTGCCAGCAGCCCCCCGTACGGAGTAGGGATTAACATTCAGTACTTC. Protein: CASSPPYGVGINIQYF.

V usage is TRBV11-2 and J usage is TRBJ2-7; D is possibly TRBD2 (6 bases). This CDR3 spans 13 amino acids. Germline assignment: CDR1 SGHAT and CDR2 FQNNGV. Trimming removed 5 bases from V and 2 bases from J, with 10 bases in between. Here the CDR3 DNA reads TGTGCCAGCAGCCTAGCGACCCCCTACGAGCAGTACGTC. This sequence encodes CASSLATPYEQYV.

In this sample, this clone turned up many times. The chain combines TRBV7-9 with TRBJ2-1; D is possibly TRBD1 or TRBD2 (5 bases each). This CDR3 comprises 15 residues. The germline V gene encodes CDR1 SEHNR and CDR2 FQNEAQ (reference sequence). V was trimmed by 5 bases and J by 9 bases, leaving 20 bases between them. In DNA, the CDR3 is TGTGCCAGCAGCCCCCGGGACCAGTTCCCCAGTGAGCAGTTCTTC. It yields the protein CASSPRDQFPSEQFF.

At least ten counts were recorded for this clone. This chain links TRBV7-2 with TRBJ1-1; no definite D call. CDR1 and CDR2 from the germline V gene are SGHTA and FQGNSA. V was cut by 6 bases and J by 4 bases, with 15 bases left in between. This CDR3 is built from 14 residues. CDR3 sequence: CASSSDIYGTEAFF. CDR3 coding DNA: TGTGCCAGCAGTTCCGACATCTACGGCACTGAAGCTTTCTTT.

This chain joins TRBV12-3 or TRBV12-4 and TRBJ2-7; tentatively, D is TRBD1 (5 bases). V was trimmed by 7 bases and J by 3 bases, leaving 13 bases between them. This CDR3 is built from 13 residues. The DNA for the CDR3 is TGTGCCAGCATACCGACAGTGGGCTACGAGCAGTACTTC. Its translation: CASIPTVGYEQYF.

This clone has ten or more counts. This chain joins TRBV6-2 or TRBV6-3 and TRBJ1-1; D not resolved. Trimming stripped 6 bases from V and 1 base from J, with 9 bases between. This CDR3 is 13 amino acids long. The germline V gene has CDR1 MNHEY and CDR2 SVGEGT. The CDR3 DNA sequence: TGTGCCAGCAGCCTGACTGAGAACACTGAAGCTTTCTTT. Protein: CASSLTENTEAFF.

As regards this clone: An end of the junction differs from the germline gene, which may be a read error. Other DNA sequences in the same sample also yield this CDR3. This CDR3 is CASSRSGPPSNF. CDR3 nucleotide sequence: TGTGCCAGCAGTCGCAGCGGTCCGCCGTCGAACTTC. The chain employs TRBV7-2 and TRBJ2-4; D perhaps matches TRBD2 (5 bases). CDR3 size: 12 residues. Germline V gene lookup returns CDR1 SGHTA and CDR2 FQGNSA. The full variable domain, rest sourced from reference TRBV7-2 and TRBJ2-4, is GAGVSQSPSNKVTEKGKDVELRCDPISGHTALYWYRQSLGQGLEFLIYFQGNSAPDKSGLPSDRFSAERTGGSVSTLTIQRTQQEDSAVYLCASSRSGPPSNFGAGTRLSVL.

This clone was found many times. This chain uses TRBV20-1 with TRBJ1-1; 9 positions agree with TRBD1. This CDR3 contains 15 residues. Losses at the gene ends were 3 bases for V and 0 bases for J; bases not matched to a gene: 5. Germline assignment: CDR1 DFQATT and CDR2 SNEGSKA (reference sequence). DNA of the CDR3: TGCAGTGCTAGCCACACAGGGGGCGTGAACACTGAAGCTTTCTTT. Translation: CSASHTGGVNTEAFF.

This clone was recorded many times. The chain couples TRBV20-1 to TRBJ2-2, with 13 bases lining up with TRBD2. The CDR3 length is 17 residues. Unmatched junction bases numbered 5, after V lost 3 bases and J lost 1 base. CDR1 and CDR2 from the germline V gene are DFQATT and SNEGSKA (reference sequence). The CDR3 nucleotides are TGCAGTGCTAGGCCACTAGCGGGAGGGGGGAACACCGGGGAGCTGTTTTTT. Amino acid sequence: CSARPLAGGGNTGELFF.

In this sample, this clone turned up a few times. The genes are TRBV28 and TRBJ1-5; 7 bases align to TRBD1. The V and J ends lost 7 bases and 6 bases, in that order; junction bases with no gene match: 9. The CDR3 has 14 amino acids. In germline, CDR1 is MDHEN, CDR2 SYDVKM. The CDR3 DNA reads as TGTGCCAGCATAGGCAGGGGGGTGAGTCAGCCCCAGCATTTT. It encodes CASIGRGVSQPQHF.

This clone appeared many times. This rearrangement joins TRBV7-2 to TRBJ2-4; perhaps TRBD2 as D (6 bases). The CDR3 totals 13 residues. Germline CDR1 reads SGHTA; CDR2 reads FQGNSA. V lost 5 bases, J lost 7 bases, and 12 bases lay in between. CDR3 nucleotide sequence: TGTGCCAGCAGCACCGGAGGGTCGAACATTCAGTACTTC. Residues: CASSTGGSNIQYF.

This clone was found a few times. This sequence may be a read error, since a much larger clone differs from it by one base. This CDR3 reads CASSVEADQETQYF. The CDR3 coding sequence is TGTGCCAGCAGCGTAGAGGCTGACCAAGAGACCCAGTACTTC. The V and J genes are TRBV9 and TRBJ2-5, with unresolved D. The length of the CDR3 is 14 residues. Germline-derived CDR1 and CDR2 are SGDLS and YYNGEE. The germline V and J ends were trimmed by 0 bases and 0 bases, with 6 bases remaining between them.

This clone occurred many times. The chain links TRBV7-8 to TRBJ1-1, with D possibly TRBD1 on 5 matching bases. Germline V gene data show CDR1 as SGHVS and CDR2 as FQNEAQ. V was trimmed by 2 bases and J by 0 bases, leaving 19 bases between them. The CDR3 is 18 amino acids. The CDR3 protein is CASSLRGRGIGVNTEAFF. Here the CDR3 DNA reads TGTGCCAGCAGCTTAAGGGGTCGGGGGATAGGGGTGAACACTGAAGCTTTCTTT.

This clone was seen repeatedly, ten times or more. The CDR3 reads CASSYTRTYEQYF. CDR3 coding DNA: TGTGCCAGCAGTTACACCAGGACCTACGAGCAGTACTTC. This chain uses TRBV6-5 with TRBJ2-7; D not certain. The germline V gene encodes CDR1 MNHEY and CDR2 SVGAGI. The CDR3 spans 13 residues. Trimming cost V 2 bases and J 2 bases, with 7 bases left between them.

This clone was seen at least ten times. This chain joins TRBV19 and TRBJ1-6; D uncertain. Germline CDR1 reads LNHDA; CDR2 reads SQIVND (reference sequence). The CDR3 covers 15 residues. With 3 bases removed from V and 5 bases from J, the gap between germline ends came to 11 bases. This CDR3 is CASSIKVSDNSPLHF. CDR3 in DNA: TGTGCCAGTAGTATCAAGGTATCAGATAATTCACCCCTCCACTTT.

This clone showed up many times. The V call is TRBV11-1, the J call TRBJ2-7; 9 bases map to TRBD1. CDR3 length: 15 amino acids. Per germline, CDR1 SGHAT and CDR2 FQDESV (reference sequence). Trimming at V came to 1 base and at J to 2 bases, leaving 3 bases not matched to a gene. CDR3 amino acids: CASSLEGTGTYEQYF. CDR3 DNA sequence: TGTGCCAGCAGCTTAGAAGGGACAGGGACCTACGAGCAGTACTTC.

In its sample, this clone is medium-sized (0.01 to 0.1%). This sequence joins TRBV6-2 or TRBV6-3 and TRBJ2-5, with a weak D call TRBD2 (5 bases). CDR1 and CDR2 from the germline V gene are MNHEY and SVGEGT. Trimming stripped 2 bases from V and 7 bases from J, with 11 bases between. The CDR3 has 13 residues. The CDR3 is CASSYEGLGTQYF. CDR3 sequence (DNA): TGTGCCAGCAGTTACGAGGGCCTCGGGACCCAGTACTTC.

The rearrangement joins TRBV28 to TRBJ2-7; 9 nucleotides agree with TRBD2. V lost 3 bases to trimming and J lost 3 bases; unmatched junction nucleotides: 18. Germline-derived CDR1 and CDR2 are MDHEN and SYDVKM. The CDR3 is made up of 19 amino acids. CDR3 in amino acids: CASSLVVGLSGSIDYEQYF. CDR3 coding DNA: TGTGCCAGCAGTTTGGTGGTTGGCCTTAGCGGGAGCATAGACTACGAGCAGTACTTC. Together with reference TRBV28 and TRBJ2-7, the CDR3 gives the full variable domain: DVKVTQSSRYLVKRTGEKVFLECVQDMDHENMFWYRQDPGLGLRLIYFSYDVKMKEKGDIPEGYSVSREKKERFSLILESASTNQTSMYLCASSLVVGLSGSIDYEQYFGPGTRLTVT.

This clone occurred many times. In DNA, the CDR3 is TGCAGCGTGCGACAGGGGGCTTCCTATGGCTACACCTTC. It translates to CSVRQGASYGYTF. The rearrangement uses TRBV29-1 and TRBJ1-2; 10 nucleotides line up with TRBD1. The CDR3 sequence is 13 residues long. In germline, CDR1 is SQVTM, CDR2 ANQGSEA. After removal of 6 bases from V and 4 bases from J, the junction contained 5 bases not matched to a gene.